This T cell receptor beta chain was identified during a study of cytomegalovirus exposure and HLA in healthy donors. CDR1 and CDR2 from the germline V gene are MNHNS and SASEGT. With 6 bases removed from V and 1 base from J, the gap between germline ends came to 13 bases. CDR3 size: 15 residues. PCR involved 60 Vbeta and 13 Jbeta primers. The authors' processing: Approximately 11 million of the about 80 million unique TCR beta chains counted in a later analysis were shared. Libraries were prepared by immunoSEQ multiplex PCR; TCRdb keeps only in-frame clonotypes and omits some of them. V and J calls and clone size are as listed in that table; D and trimming were resolved from the DNA. The sample holds 99,000 or so clones, about a tenth seen once.

The sample consisted of PBMCs. The chain has TRBV6-1 and TRBJ1-5; a possible D gene is TRBD1 (5 bases). This clonotype originated in a man aged 35 to 55 in good health and CMV-seropositive. The CDR3 protein is CASSGGYRSNQPQHF. As DNA, the CDR3 is TGTGCCAGCAGCGGGGGTTATAGAAGCAATCAGCCCCAGCATTTT.